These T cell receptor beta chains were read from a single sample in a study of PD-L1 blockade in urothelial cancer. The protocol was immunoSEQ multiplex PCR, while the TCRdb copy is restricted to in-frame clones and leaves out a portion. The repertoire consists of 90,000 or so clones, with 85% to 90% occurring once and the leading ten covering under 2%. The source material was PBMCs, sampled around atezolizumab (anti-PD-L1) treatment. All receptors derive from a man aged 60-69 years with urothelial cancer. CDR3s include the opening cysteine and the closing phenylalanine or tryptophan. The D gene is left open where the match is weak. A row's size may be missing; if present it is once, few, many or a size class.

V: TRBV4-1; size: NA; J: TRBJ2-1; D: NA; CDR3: CASSQGILRARSSSYNEQFF; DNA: TGCGCCAGCAGCCAAGGTATCCTCAGGGCGCGGTCGAGCTCCTACAATGAGCAGTTCTTC
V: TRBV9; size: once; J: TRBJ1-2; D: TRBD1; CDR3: CASSLGQGGNYGYTF; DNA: TGTGCCAGCAGCCTTGGACAGGGAGGGAACTATGGCTACACCTTC
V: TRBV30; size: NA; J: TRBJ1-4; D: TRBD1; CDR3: CAWSGGTVVFEKLFF; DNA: TGTGCCTGGAGTGGGGGGACAGTGGTATTTGAAAAACTGTTTTTT
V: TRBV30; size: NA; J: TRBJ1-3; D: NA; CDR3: CAWSRTSGDTIYF; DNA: TGTGCCTGGAGTCGAACATCAGGGGACACCATATATTTT
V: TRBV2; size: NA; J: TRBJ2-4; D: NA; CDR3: CASSVEGGAKNIQYF; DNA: TGTGCCAGCAGCGTCGAGGGTGGGGCCAAAAACATTCAGTACTTC
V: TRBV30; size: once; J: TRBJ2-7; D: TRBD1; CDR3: CAWSRDRGLYEQYF; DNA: TGTGCCTGGTCTAGGGACAGGGGGCTCTACGAGCAGTACTTC
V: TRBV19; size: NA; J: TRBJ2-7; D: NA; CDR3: CASSISSGSYEQYF; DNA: TGTGCCAGTAGTATAAGTAGCGGCTCCTACGAGCAGTACTTC
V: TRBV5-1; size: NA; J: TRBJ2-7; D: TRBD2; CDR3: CASSLVSGTYEQYF; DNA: TGCGCCAGCAGCTTGGTTAGCGGGACCTACGAGCAGTACTTC
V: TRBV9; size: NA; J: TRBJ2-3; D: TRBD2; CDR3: CASSEHSGGADTQYF; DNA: TGTGCCAGCAGCGAGCATAGCGGGGGGGCGGATACGCAGTATTTT
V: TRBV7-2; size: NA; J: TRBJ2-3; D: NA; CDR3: CASSLRTADTQYF; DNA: TGTGCCAGCAGCCTCAGGACTGCAGATACGCAGTATTTT
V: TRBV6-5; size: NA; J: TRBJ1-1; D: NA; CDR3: CASSSSRTSTEAFF; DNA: TGTGCCAGCAGTTCTTCCCGGACTTCCACTGAAGCTTTCTTT
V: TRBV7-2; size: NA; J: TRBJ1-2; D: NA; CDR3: CASSPRTADSGGYTF; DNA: TGTGCCAGCAGCCCACGGACAGCCGATTCAGGTGGCTACACCTTC
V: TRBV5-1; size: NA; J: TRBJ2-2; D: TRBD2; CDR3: CASSIGLAGYTGELFF; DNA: TGCGCCAGCAGCATCGGACTAGCGGGATACACCGGGGAGCTGTTTTTT
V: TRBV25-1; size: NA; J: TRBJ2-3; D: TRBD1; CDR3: CASSTHPGTGGPDTQYF; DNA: TGTGCCAGCAGCACACATCCCGGGACAGGGGGCCCAGATACGCAGTATTTT
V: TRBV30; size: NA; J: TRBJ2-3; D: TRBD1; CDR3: CALDGPTGLTDTQYF; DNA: TGTGCCTTGGATGGCCCGACAGGGCTAACAGATACGCAGTATTTT
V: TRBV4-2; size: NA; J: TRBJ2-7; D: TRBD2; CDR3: CASSPGGPLYEQYF; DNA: TGTGCCAGCAGCCCGGGGGGACCCCTTTACGAGCAGTACTTC
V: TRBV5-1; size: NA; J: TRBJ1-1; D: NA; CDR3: CASSLGERGTEAFF; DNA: TGCGCCAGCAGCTTGGGGGAGCGGGGCACTGAAGCTTTCTTT
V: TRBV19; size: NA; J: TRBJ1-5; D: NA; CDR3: CASSRDVGGFASNQPQHF; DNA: TGTGCCAGTAGTAGGGATGTAGGGGGATTCGCCAGCAATCAGCCCCAGCATTTT
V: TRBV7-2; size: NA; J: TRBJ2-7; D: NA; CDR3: CASSFDSARDDEQYF; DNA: TGTGCCAGCAGCTTCGACAGCGCCCGAGACGACGAGCAGTACTTC
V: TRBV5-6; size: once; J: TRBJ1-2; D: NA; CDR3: CASSLSPGSNYGYTF; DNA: TGTGCCAGCAGCTTGAGTCCGGGGTCGAACTATGGCTACACCTTC
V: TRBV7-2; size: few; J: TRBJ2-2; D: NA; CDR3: CASSFSEVGELFF; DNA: TGTGCCAGCAGCTTTAGCGAGGTCGGGGAGCTGTTTTTT
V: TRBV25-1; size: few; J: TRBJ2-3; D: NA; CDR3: CASSEQGRSSTDTQYF; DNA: TGTGCCAGCAGTGAACAGGGTCGATCTAGCACAGATACGCAGTATTTT
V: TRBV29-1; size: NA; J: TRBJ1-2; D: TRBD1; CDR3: CSLQGPDSGYTF; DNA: TGCAGCTTACAGGGGCCTGACTCTGGCTACACCTTC
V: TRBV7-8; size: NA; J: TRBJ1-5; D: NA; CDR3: CASSLGAQVSNQPQHF; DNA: TGTGCCAGCAGCTTAGGTGCACAGGTTAGCAATCAGCCCCAGCATTTT
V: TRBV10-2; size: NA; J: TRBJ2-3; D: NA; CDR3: CASSVGSFTDTQYF; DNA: TGCGCCAGCAGTGTGGGCAGCTTCACAGATACGCAGTATTTT
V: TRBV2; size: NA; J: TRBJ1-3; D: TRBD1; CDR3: CASNRQGGSGNTIYF; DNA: TGTGCCAGCAATAGACAGGGGGGTTCTGGAAACACCATATATTTT
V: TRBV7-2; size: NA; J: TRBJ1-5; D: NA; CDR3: CASSLVQGLNSNQPQHF; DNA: TGTGCCAGCAGCTTAGTACAGGGCCTAAATAGCAATCAGCCCCAGCATTTT
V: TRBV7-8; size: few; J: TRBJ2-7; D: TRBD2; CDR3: CASSLEGTSYEQYF; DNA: TGTGCCAGCAGCTTAGAGGGGACTAGCTACGAGCAGTACTTC
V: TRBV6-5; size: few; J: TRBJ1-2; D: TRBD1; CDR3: CASSYSTRTGTGYTF; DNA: TGTGCCAGCAGTTACTCGACCAGGACAGGGACTGGCTACACCTTC
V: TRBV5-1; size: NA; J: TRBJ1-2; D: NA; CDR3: CASSPQSYRGLDGYTF; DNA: TGCGCCAGCAGCCCCCAGTCGTATAGGGGCTTGGATGGCTACACCTTC
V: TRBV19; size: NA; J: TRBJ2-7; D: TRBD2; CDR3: CASSIERTSGIQYF; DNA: TGTGCCAGTAGTATAGAACGAACTAGCGGGATTCAGTACTTC
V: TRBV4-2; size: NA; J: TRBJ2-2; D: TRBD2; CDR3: CASSQAGDKAGELFF; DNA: TGTGCTAGCAGCCAAGCGGGAGACAAGGCCGGGGAGCTGTTTTTT
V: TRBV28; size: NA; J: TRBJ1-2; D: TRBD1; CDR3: CASSFGQGAYGYTF; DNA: TGTGCCAGCAGTTTCGGACAGGGGGCCTATGGCTACACCTTC
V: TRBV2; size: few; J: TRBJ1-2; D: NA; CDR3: CASSESGQNYGYTF; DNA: TGTGCCAGCAGTGAATCAGGGCAGAACTATGGCTACACCTTC
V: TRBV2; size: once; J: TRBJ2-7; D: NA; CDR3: CASSKQGGSYEQYF; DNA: TGTGCCAGCAGTAAACAGGGTGGCTCCTACGAGCAGTACTTC
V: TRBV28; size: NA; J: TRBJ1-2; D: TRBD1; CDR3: CASSGTGVWYGYTF; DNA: TGTGCCAGCAGTGGGACAGGGGTGTGGTATGGCTACACCTTC
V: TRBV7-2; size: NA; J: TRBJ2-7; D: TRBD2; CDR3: CASSRDSGGTSYEQYF; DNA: TGTGCCAGCAGCCGCGATAGCGGGGGTACCTCCTACGAGCAGTACTTC
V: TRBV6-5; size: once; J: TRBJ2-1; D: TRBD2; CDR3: CASSFSGASSYNEQFF; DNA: TGTGCCAGCAGTTTTAGCGGGGCGAGCTCCTACAATGAGCAGTTCTTC
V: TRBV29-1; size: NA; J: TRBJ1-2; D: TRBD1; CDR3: CSAGQGADYGYTF; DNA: TGCAGCGCTGGACAGGGGGCGGACTATGGCTACACCTTC
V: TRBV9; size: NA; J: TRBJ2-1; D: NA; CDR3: CASSPRAGSINNEQFF; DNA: TGTGCCAGCAGCCCGCGTGCCGGGAGTATCAACAATGAGCAGTTCTTC
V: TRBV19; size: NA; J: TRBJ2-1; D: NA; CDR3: CASSTGRALGSLGNEQFF; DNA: TGTGCCAGTAGTACCGGGCGGGCATTGGGTAGTTTGGGTAATGAGCAGTTCTTC
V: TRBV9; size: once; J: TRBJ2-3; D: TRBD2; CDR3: CASSVATSRTDTQYF; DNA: TGTGCCAGCAGCGTCGCGACTAGCCGTACGGATACGCAGTATTTT
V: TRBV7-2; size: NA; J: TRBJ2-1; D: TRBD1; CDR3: CASSFAGTEGREQFF; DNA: TGTGCCAGCAGCTTCGCCGGGACAGAGGGTCGGGAGCAGTTCTTC